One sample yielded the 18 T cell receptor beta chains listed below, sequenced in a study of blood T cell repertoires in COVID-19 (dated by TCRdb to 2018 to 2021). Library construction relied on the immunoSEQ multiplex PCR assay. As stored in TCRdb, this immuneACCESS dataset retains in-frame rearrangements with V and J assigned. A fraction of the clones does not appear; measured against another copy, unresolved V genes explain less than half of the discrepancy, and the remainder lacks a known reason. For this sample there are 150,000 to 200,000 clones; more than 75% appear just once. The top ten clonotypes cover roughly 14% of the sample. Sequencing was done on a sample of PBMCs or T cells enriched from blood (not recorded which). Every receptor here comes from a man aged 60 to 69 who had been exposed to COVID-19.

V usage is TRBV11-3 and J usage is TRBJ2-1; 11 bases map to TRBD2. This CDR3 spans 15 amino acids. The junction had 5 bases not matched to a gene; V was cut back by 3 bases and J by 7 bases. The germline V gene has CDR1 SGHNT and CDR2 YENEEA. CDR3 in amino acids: CASSLRLAGSNEQFF. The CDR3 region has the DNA TGTGCCAGCAGCTTGAGACTAGCGGGATCAAATGAGCAGTTCTTC.

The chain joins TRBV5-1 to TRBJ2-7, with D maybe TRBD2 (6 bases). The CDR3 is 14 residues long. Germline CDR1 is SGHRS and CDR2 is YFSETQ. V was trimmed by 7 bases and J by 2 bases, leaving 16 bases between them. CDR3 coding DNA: TGCGCCAGCCGGGCCGTGGCTAGCGCCTACGAGCAGTACTTC. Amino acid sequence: CASRAVASAYEQYF. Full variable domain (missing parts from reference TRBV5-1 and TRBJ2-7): KAGVTQTPRYLIKTRGQQVTLSCSPISGHRSVSWYQQTPGQGLQFLFEYFSETQRNKGNFPGRFSGRQFSNSRSEMNVSTLELGDSALYLCASRAVASAYEQYFGPGTRLTVT.

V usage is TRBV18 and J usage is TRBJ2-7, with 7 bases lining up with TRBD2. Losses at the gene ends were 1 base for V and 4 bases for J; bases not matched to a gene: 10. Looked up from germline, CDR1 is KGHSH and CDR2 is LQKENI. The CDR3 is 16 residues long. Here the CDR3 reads CASSPLSRREGYEQYF. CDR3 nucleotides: TGTGCCAGCTCACCACTCTCTCGCAGGGAGGGGTACGAGCAGTACTTC.

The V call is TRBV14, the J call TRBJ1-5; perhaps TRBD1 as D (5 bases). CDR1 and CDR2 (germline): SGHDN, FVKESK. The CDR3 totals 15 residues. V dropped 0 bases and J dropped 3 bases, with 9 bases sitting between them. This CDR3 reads CASSQDGAYNQPQHF. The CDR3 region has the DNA TGTGCCAGCAGCCAAGATGGGGCGTACAATCAGCCCCAGCATTTT.

The CDR3 reads CASSLSGLAGLETQYF. The CDR3 region has the DNA TGTGCCAGCAGCTTATCGGGACTAGCGGGTTTAGAGACCCAGTACTTC. This chain connects TRBV7-3 to TRBJ2-5; TRBD2 matches at 12 bases. Germline trimming cut 2 bases from V and 4 bases from J; bases unmatched to any gene: 5. This CDR3 is built from 16 residues. In germline, CDR1 is SGHTA, CDR2 FQGTGA.

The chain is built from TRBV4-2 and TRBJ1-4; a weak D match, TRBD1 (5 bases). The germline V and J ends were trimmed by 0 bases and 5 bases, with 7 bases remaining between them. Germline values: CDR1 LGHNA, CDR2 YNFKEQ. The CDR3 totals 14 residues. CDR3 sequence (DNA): TGTGCCAGCAGCCAAGACGGGGGAAATGAAAAACTGTTTTTT. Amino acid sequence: CASSQDGGNEKLFF.

The CDR3 reads CASSLVAGDYEQYF. DNA of the CDR3: TGTGCCAGCAGCTTAGTCGCGGGAGATTACGAGCAGTACTTC. The chain is built from TRBV7-7 and TRBJ2-7; TRBD2 aligns across 7 bases. CDR1 and CDR2 (germline): SSHAT, FNYEAQ (reference sequence). V trimming: 1 base; J trimming: 4 bases; junction bases outside the gene matches: 4. The CDR3 contains 14 residues.

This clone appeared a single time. The CDR3 reads CANREGTRSSTDTQYF. CDR3 nucleotides: TGTGCCAACCGTGAAGGAACGCGATCAAGCACAGATACGCAGTATTTT. The chain recombines TRBV2 with TRBJ2-3; D is uncertain. The CDR3 has 16 residues. Per the germline V gene, CDR1 is SNHLY and CDR2 is FYNNEI. Trimming left V 10 bases short and J 0 bases short, with 20 bases between.

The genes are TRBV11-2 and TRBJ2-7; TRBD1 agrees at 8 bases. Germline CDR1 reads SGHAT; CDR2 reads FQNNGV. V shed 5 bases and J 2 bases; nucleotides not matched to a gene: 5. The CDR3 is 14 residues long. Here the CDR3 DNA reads TGTGCCAGCAGCGGGACAGGCTTAACCTACGAGCAGTACTTC. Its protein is CASSGTGLTYEQYF.

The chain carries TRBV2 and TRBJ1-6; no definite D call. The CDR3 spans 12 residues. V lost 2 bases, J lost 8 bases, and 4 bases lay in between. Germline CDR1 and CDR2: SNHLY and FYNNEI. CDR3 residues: CASSESYSPLHF. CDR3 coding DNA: TGTGCCAGCAGTGAAAGCTATTCACCCCTCCACTTT. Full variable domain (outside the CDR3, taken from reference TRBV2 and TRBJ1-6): EPEVTQTPSHQVTQMGQEVILRCVPISNHLYFYWYRQILGQKVEFLVSFYNNEISEKSEIFDDQFSVERPDGSNFTLKIRSTKLEDSAMYFCASSESYSPLHFGNGTRLTVT.

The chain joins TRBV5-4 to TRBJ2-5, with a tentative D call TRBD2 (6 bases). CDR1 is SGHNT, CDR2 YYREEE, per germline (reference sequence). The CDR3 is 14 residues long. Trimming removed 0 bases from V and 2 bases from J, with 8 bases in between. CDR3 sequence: CASSLGSGQETQYF. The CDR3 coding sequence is TGTGCCAGCAGCTTGGGTAGCGGACAAGAGACCCAGTACTTC.

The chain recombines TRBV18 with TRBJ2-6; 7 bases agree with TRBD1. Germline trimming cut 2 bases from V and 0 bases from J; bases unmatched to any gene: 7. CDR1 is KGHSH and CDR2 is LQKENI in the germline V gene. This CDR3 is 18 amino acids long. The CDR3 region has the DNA TGTGCCAGCTCACCATGGGGACAGACGAGCTCTGGGGCCAACGTCCTGACTTTC. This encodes CASSPWGQTSSGANVLTF.

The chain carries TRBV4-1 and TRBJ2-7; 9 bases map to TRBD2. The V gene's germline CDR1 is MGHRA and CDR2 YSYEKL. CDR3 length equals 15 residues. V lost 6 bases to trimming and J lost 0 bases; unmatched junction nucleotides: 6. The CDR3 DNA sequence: TGCGCCAGCAGTGACTTTAGCGGGAGCTCCTACGAGCAGTACTTC. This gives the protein CASSDFSGSSYEQYF.

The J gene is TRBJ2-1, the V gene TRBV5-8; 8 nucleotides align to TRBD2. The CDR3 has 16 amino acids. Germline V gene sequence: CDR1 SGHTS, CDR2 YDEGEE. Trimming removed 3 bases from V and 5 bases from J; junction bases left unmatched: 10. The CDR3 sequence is CASSSHLTSGNNEQFF. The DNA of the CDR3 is TGTGCCAGCAGCTCACACCTCACTAGCGGCAACAATGAGCAGTTCTTC.

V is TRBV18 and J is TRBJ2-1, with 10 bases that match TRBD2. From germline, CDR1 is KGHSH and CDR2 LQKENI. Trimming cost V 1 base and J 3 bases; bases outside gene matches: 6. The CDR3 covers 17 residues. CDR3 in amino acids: CASSPQSGRGGYNEQFF. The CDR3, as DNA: TGTGCCAGCTCACCACAAAGCGGGAGGGGGGGCTACAATGAGCAGTTCTTC.

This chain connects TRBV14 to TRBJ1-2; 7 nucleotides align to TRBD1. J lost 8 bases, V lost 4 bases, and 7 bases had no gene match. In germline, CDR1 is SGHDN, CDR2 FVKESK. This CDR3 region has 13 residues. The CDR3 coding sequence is TGTGCCAGCAGCCGACAGGGATCGGGCGGCTACACCTTC. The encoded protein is CASSRQGSGGYTF.

The CDR3 loop reads CASSSGLLSSYNEQFF. The CDR3 bases are TGCGCCAGCAGCTCGGGACTCCTGAGCTCCTACAATGAGCAGTTCTTC. The V call is TRBV5-1, the J call TRBJ2-1; tentative D call: TRBD2 (6 bases). This CDR3 is built from 16 residues. Deletions cut 3 bases from V and 0 bases from J, with 13 bases between. Germline CDR1 SGHRS, CDR2 YFSETQ.

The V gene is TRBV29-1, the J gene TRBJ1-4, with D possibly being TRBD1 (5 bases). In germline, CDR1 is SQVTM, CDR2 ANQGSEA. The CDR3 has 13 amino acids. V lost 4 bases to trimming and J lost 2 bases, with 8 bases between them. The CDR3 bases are TGCAGCGTTGTCAAGGGGACTAATGAAAAACTGTTTTTT. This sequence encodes CSVVKGTNEKLFF.